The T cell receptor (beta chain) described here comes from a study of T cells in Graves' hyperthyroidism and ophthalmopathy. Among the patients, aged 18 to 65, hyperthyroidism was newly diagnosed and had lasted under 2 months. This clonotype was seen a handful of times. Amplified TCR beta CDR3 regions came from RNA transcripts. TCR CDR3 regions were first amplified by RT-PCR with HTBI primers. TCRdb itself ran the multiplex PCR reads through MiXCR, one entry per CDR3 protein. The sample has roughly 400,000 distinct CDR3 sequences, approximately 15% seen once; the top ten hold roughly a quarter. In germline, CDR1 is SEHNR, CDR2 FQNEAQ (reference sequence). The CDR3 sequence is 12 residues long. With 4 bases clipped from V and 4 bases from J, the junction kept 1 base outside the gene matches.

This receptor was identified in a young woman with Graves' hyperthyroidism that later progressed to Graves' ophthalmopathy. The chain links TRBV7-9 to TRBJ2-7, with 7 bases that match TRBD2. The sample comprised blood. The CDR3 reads CASSWGGYEQYF. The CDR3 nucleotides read TGTGCCAGCAGCTGGGGGGGGTACGAGCAGTACTTC.